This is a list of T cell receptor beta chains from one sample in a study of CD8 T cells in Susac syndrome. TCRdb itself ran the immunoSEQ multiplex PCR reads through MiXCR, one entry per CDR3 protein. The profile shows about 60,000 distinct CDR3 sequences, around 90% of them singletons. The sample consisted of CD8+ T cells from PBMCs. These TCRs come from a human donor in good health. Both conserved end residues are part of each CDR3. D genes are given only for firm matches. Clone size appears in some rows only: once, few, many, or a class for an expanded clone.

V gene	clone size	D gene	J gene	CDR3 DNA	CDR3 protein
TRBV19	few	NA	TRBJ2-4	TGTGCCAGTGTAGAAGCCAAAAACATTCAGTACTTC	CASVEAKNIQYF
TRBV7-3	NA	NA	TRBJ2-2	TGTGCCAGCAGCTTAACCGAATCGAACACCGGGGAGCTGTTTTTT	CASSLTESNTGELFF
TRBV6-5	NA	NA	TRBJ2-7	TGTGCCAGCAGCTATGGGTCTGGCGAGCAGTACTTC	CASSYGSGEQYF
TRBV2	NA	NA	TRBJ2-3	TGTGCCACCTCCGCAAGGCTGGTTTTGGGAGATACGCAGTATTTT	CATSARLVLGDTQYF
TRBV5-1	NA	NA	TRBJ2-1	TGCGCCAGCAACCTTTGGGGGAACAATGAGCAGTTCTTC	CASNLWGNNEQFF
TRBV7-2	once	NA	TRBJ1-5	TGTGCCAGCAGCTCCACGTGGATTCCCAATCAGCCCCAGCATTTT	CASSSTWIPNQPQHF
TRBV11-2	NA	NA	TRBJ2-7	TGTGCCAGCAGCTTAGGTACCGGGACATACTACGAGCAGTACTTC	CASSLGTGTYYEQYF
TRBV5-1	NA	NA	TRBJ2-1	TGCGCCAGCAGCTTGCGACCAGGCTACAATGAGCAGTTCTTC	CASSLRPGYNEQFF
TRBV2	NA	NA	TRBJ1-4	TGTGCCAGCAGTGAAATGCCGGGTGATGAAAAACTGTTTTTT	CASSEMPGDEKLFF
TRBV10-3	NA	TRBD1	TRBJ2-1	TGTGCCATCAGTGAGTCCGTTGGACAGGGGGCCCTCTACAATGAGCAGTTCTTC	CAISESVGQGALYNEQFF
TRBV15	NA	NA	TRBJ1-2	TGTGCCACCAGCAGTGTGGGGAGGGCGGAGGGCTACACCTTC	CATSSVGRAEGYTF
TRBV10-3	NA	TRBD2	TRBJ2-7	TGTGCCATCAGTGAGAGGGGCGGGGGGGCCGGCGAGCAGTACTTC	CAISERGGGAGEQYF
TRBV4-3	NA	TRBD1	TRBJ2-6	TGCGCCAGCAGCCAAGAAGAACAGGGGGCGGAGGGGGCCAACGTCCTGACTTTC	CASSQEEQGAEGANVLTF
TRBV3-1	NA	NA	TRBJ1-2	TGTGCCAGCAGCCAAGGAGATCTCCGAAATAACTATGGCTACACCTTC	CASSQGDLRNNYGYTF
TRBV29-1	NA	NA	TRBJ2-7	TGCAGCGTTGAAGAGCCCGGACACGGGTCCTACGAGCAGTACTTC	CSVEEPGHGSYEQYF
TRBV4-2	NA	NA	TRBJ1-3	TGTGCCAGCAGCCAAGACAGCCAGAGCTCTGGAAACACCATATATTTT	CASSQDSQSSGNTIYF
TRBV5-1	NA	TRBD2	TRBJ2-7	TGCGCCAGCAGCGACTTCGGGACTAGTACCGACGAGCAGTACTTC	CASSDFGTSTDEQYF
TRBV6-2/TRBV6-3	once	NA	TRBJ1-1	TGTGCCAGCAGCCCTACTAGCTGGTATAACACTGAAGCTTTCTTT	CASSPTSWYNTEAFF
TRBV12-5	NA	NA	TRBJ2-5	TGTGCTAGTGGTCTAGGACGAGAAGAGACCCAGTACTTC	CASGLGREETQYF
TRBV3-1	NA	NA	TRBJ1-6	TGTGCCAGCAGCCAAGATCCCCCCGACATGTGGGCACCCCTCCACTTT	CASSQDPPDMWAPLHF
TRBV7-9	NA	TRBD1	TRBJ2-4	TGTGCCAGCAGCCCAACGACAGGGGGAGCCAAAAACATTCAGTACTTC	CASSPTTGGAKNIQYF
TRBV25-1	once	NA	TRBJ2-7	TGTGCCAGCAGTGAATGGGCGGGTTCCTACGAGCAGTACTTC	CASSEWAGSYEQYF
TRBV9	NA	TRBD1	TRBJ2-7	TGTGCCAGCAGCGTTGACACAGGGGTGGAGCAGTACTTC	CASSVDTGVEQYF
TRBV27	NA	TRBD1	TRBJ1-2	TGTGCCAGCAGTTTCATAGAGGGGGCGGATGGCTACACCTTC	CASSFIEGADGYTF
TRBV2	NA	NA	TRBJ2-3	TGTGCCAGCAGTGAATCGGGCACAGATACGCAGTATTTT	CASSESGTDTQYF
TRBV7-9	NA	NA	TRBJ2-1	TGTGCCAGCAGCTTGGGGAGCTCCTACAATGAGCAGTTCTTC	CASSLGSSYNEQFF
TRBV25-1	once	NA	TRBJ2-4	TGTGCCAGCAGTGACCGGGGGGCGGAAGCCAAAAACATTCAGTACTTC	CASSDRGAEAKNIQYF
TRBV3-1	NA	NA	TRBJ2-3	TGTGCCAGCAGCCAAGAGTCAGGGACCTGGGATACGCAGTATTTT	CASSQESGTWDTQYF
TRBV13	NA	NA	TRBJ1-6	TGTGCCAGCAGCCTCGGGCGGGGGAATTCACCCCTCCACTTT	CASSLGRGNSPLHF
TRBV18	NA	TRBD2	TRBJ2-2	TGTGCCAGCTCACCTTCGGGACTAAGCACCGGGGAGCTGTTTTTT	CASSPSGLSTGELFF
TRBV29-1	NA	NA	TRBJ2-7	TGCAGCGTCACAGGGTCCGGGGACGAGCAGTACTTC	CSVTGSGDEQYF
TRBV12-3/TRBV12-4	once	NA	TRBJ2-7	TGTGCCAGCAGTTTCGGGGGCCGACCCTACGAGCAGTACTTC	CASSFGGRPYEQYF
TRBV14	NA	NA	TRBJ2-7	TGTGCCAGCAGCCAAGAGGTCTTGGGGGAGCAGTACTTC	CASSQEVLGEQYF
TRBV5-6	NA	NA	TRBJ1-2	TGTGCCAGCAGCTTGGCGGGCTCCGAGCGATACTATGGCTACACCTTC	CASSLAGSERYYGYTF
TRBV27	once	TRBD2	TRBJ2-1	TGTGCCAGCAGTTTAATGGCGGGGGTTTTCAATGAGCAGTTCTTC	CASSLMAGVFNEQFF
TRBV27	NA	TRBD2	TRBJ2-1	TGTGCCAGCACCCACGGGAGGGGAAATGAGCAGTTCTTC	CASTHGRGNEQFF
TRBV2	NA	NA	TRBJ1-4	TGTGCCAGCAGTGTGCTCTCCGGGTTTAATGAAAAACTGTTTTTT	CASSVLSGFNEKLFF
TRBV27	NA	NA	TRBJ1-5	TGTGCCAGCAGTTACCCCCCGGGTCCAACGCATCAGCCCCAGCATTTT	CASSYPPGPTHQPQHF
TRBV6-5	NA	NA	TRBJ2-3	TGTGCCAGCAGTTACTCTCGGGGGCCGACTACGCAGTATTTT	CASSYSRGPTTQYF
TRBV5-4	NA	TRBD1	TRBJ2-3	TGTGCCAGCAGCTTGGATGGACAGGGATCCACAGATACGCAGTATTTT	CASSLDGQGSTDTQYF
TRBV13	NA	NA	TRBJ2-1	TGTGCCAGCAGCCCGTACTCGGACAATGAGCAGTTCTTC	CASSPYSDNEQFF
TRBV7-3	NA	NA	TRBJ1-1	TGTGCCAGCAGTCCCTCCCCGAACACTGAAGCTTTCTTT	CASSPSPNTEAFF
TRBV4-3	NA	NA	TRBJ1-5	TGCGCCAGCAGCCAAGGGTTGGGCAGTCATAGCAATCAGCCCCAGCATTTT	CASSQGLGSHSNQPQHF
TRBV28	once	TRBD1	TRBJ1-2	TGTGCCAGCAGTAGGACAGGGGGGATTTATGGCTACACCTTC	CASSRTGGIYGYTF
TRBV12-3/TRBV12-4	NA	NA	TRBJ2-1	TGTGCCAGCAGTAAGGGTGGAAATGAGCAGTTCTTC	CASSKGGNEQFF
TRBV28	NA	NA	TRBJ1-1	TGTGCCAGCAGTGTATACAGGGTTATGAACACTGAAGCTTTCTTT	CASSVYRVMNTEAFF